This T cell receptor beta chain was sequenced in a study of neurological immune-mediated disorders. The CDR3 loop spans 13 amino acids. With 0 bases removed from V and 0 bases from J, the gap between germline ends came to 6 bases. Germline V gene sequence: CDR1 DFQATT, CDR2 SNEGSKA (reference sequence). TCRdb reanalysed the 5' RACE reads using MiXCR and keeps one entry per CDR3 protein. The sample has about 50,000 distinct CDR3 sequences; approximately 5.8% are singletons. This clonotype was detected many times. For sorted libraries, the input was 850,000 to 1,000,000 CD4+ or CD8+ T cells. The source material was CD4+ T cells from blood. This TCR was sampled from a woman between 18 and 29 years old with multiple sclerosis. The chain joins TRBV20-1 to TRBJ2-7; no clear D gene. CDR3 DNA: TGCAGTGCTAGAGATATGCGCTCCTACGAGCAGTACGTC. Protein product: CSARDMRSYEQYV.